The 23 T cell receptor beta chains reported below all come from one sample, sequenced in a study of early T cells in non-severe SARS-CoV-2 infection. TCRdb redid the calling of the 5' RACE reads with MiXCR, one entry per CDR3 protein. The table includes some 54,000 distinct CDR3 sequences, 8.5% to 10% detected once. Sequenced sample: whole blood. Every receptor here comes from an adult who was a healthcare worker with PCR-confirmed SARS-CoV-2 infection or an uninfected control (not recorded which).

This clonotype was detected many times. The CDR3 DNA reads as TGCAGCGTTGCCGGGGCGTACGAGCAGTACTTC. Translated: CSVAGAYEQYF. The chain uses TRBV29-1 and TRBJ2-7; the D call may be TRBD1 or TRBD2 (5 bases each). The CDR3 loop spans 11 amino acids. The germline V gene encodes CDR1 SQVTM and CDR2 ANQGSEA. Trimming stripped 4 bases from V and 4 bases from J, with 8 bases between.

This clonotype was observed a handful of times. The gene calls are TRBV14 and TRBJ2-7; 10 nucleotides align to TRBD2. Per germline, CDR1 SGHDN and CDR2 FVKESK. The CDR3 extends over 16 amino acids. J lost 0 bases, V lost 5 bases, and 7 bases had no gene match. This CDR3 is CASSARSGRASYEQYF. In DNA form, the CDR3 reads TGTGCCAGCAGCGCACGGAGCGGGAGGGCCTCCTACGAGCAGTACTTC.

The chain has TRBV18 and TRBJ2-1; the D is unclear. The CDR3 is made up of 13 amino acids. The germline V gene encodes CDR1 KGHSH and CDR2 LQKENI. V shed 6 bases and J shed 3 bases, with 9 bases lying between them. CDR3 protein: CASSSGDYNEQFF. The CDR3 nucleotides are TGTGCCAGCTCGTCCGGAGACTACAATGAGCAGTTCTTC.

This clonotype was recorded many times. The V gene is TRBV2, the J gene TRBJ2-3; 8 bases are shared with TRBD2. J lost 5 bases, V lost 10 bases, and 11 bases had no gene match. Germline V gives CDR1 SNHLY, CDR2 FYNNEI. The CDR3 extends over 14 amino acids. The CDR3 here is CATLGLDGQDTQYF. In DNA, the CDR3 is TGTGCCACCCTGGGACTAGACGGACAAGATACGCAGTATTTT.

This clonotype was counted ten times or more. This chain connects TRBV5-4 to TRBJ2-7, with D perhaps assigned TRBD1 or TRBD2 (6 bases each). Trimming cost V 0 bases and J 2 bases, with 9 bases left between them. Germline V lookup: CDR1 SGHNT, CDR2 YYREEE (reference sequence). There are 14 residues in the CDR3. In nucleotides, the CDR3 is TGTGCCAGCAGCTTGGGACGGGGGCCCTACGAGCAGTACTTC. It translates to CASSLGRGPYEQYF.

This clonotype was counted a few times. The chain links TRBV12-5 to TRBJ2-2, with 9 bases identical to TRBD1. From germline, CDR1 is LGHNT and CDR2 FRNRAP. The junction had 6 bases not matched to a gene; V was cut back by 0 bases and J by 1 base. This CDR3 has 18 residues. In DNA form, the CDR3 reads TGTGCTAGTGGTTTGGTACCCACAGGGGGCCAGAACACCGGGGAGCTGTTTTTT. Encoded protein: CASGLVPTGGQNTGELFF.

The chain employs TRBV15 and TRBJ1-1; the match to TRBD1 covers 7 bases. The CDR3 spans 15 residues. The J segment lost 4 bases and the V segment lost 1 base, leaving 6 bases of the junction unmatched. Germline V gives CDR1 LNHNV, CDR2 YYDKDF (reference sequence). CDR3 sequence (DNA): TGTGCCACCAGCAGAGCACAGGGGATGGCCACTGAAGCTTTCTTT. Protein product: CATSRAQGMATEAFF. Looking up the rest from reference TRBV15 and TRBJ1-1 gives the full variable domain: DAMVIQNPRYQVTQFGKPVTLSCSQTLNHNVMYWYQQKSSQAPKLLFHYYDKDFNNEADTPDNFQSRRPNTSFCFLDIRSPGLGDTAMYLCATSRAQGMATEAFFGQGTRLTVV.

This clonotype has ten or more counts. The rearrangement uses TRBV20-1 and TRBJ2-7; 8 nucleotides align to TRBD1. Trimming at V came to 0 bases and at J to 2 bases, leaving 12 bases not matched to a gene. Germline V gene lookup returns CDR1 DFQATT and CDR2 SNEGSKA (reference sequence). The CDR3 contains 17 residues. CDR3 region: CSARDPWTRQGTYEQYF. DNA for the CDR3: TGCAGTGCTAGAGATCCATGGACGCGACAGGGGACCTACGAGCAGTACTTC.

This clonotype was counted ten times or more. The chain couples TRBV6-5 to TRBJ2-2, with 8 bases lining up with TRBD2. Germline trimming cut 4 bases from V and 6 bases from J; bases unmatched to any gene: 10. The CDR3 is 16 residues long. Per germline, CDR1 MNHEY and CDR2 SVGAGI. CDR3 residues: CASSFGGGRLSGELFF. CDR3 DNA sequence: TGTGCCAGCAGTTTTGGGGGCGGGAGGCTGTCCGGGGAGCTGTTTTTT.

The rearrangement joins TRBV18 to TRBJ2-7, with D tentatively TRBD1 or TRBD2 (5 bases each). Germline V CDR1 and CDR2: KGHSH, LQKENI. This CDR3 has 15 amino acids. The V and J ends lost 3 bases and 2 bases respectively, with 14 bases between them. CDR3 sequence: CASSPLGTGPYEQYF. CDR3 in DNA: TGTGCCAGCTCACCCCTTGGGACGGGTCCCTACGAGCAGTACTTC.

This chain links TRBV20-1 with TRBJ2-7; TRBD2 agrees at 8 bases. V gave up 6 bases and J gave up 4 bases; unmatched junction bases: 14. The CDR3 is 15 residues long. Germline V gives CDR1 DFQATT, CDR2 SNEGSKA (reference sequence). CDR3: CSAVGSGIRIYEQYF. The CDR3 DNA is TGCAGTGCGGTGGGTAGCGGGATCCGAATTTACGAGCAGTACTTC.

V usage is TRBV20-1 and J usage is TRBJ1-2, with 7 bases lining up with TRBD1. This CDR3 comprises 12 residues. Trimming took 4 bases from V and 3 from J; bases not matched to a gene: 2. The germline gives CDR1 DFQATT, CDR2 SNEGSKA (reference sequence). This CDR3 is CSANDRDYGYTF. The CDR3 DNA reads as TGCAGTGCTAACGACAGGGACTATGGCTACACCTTC.

This clonotype occurred many times. The gene calls are TRBV6-1 and TRBJ2-3; D not resolved. Germline CDR1 and CDR2: MNHNS and SASEGT. The V and J ends lost 8 bases and 6 bases respectively, with 15 bases between them. The CDR3 is 13 residues long. Here the CDR3 DNA reads TGTGCCAGCTTATGGTCTCCCCCCGATACGCAGTATTTT. This translates into CASLWSPPDTQYF.

The rearrangement links TRBV5-1 to TRBJ1-1; TRBD1 aligns across 7 bases. The CDR3 loop spans 14 amino acids. CDR1 and CDR2 (germline): SGHRS, YFSETQ. The J segment lost 1 base and the V segment lost 4 bases, leaving 4 bases of the junction unmatched. CDR3 DNA sequence: TGCGCCAGCAGCCAGGACAGGCCGAACACTGAAGCTTTCTTT. Its protein is CASSQDRPNTEAFF. Full variable domain (outside the CDR3, taken from reference TRBV5-1 and TRBJ1-1): KAGVTQTPRYLIKTRGQQVTLSCSPISGHRSVSWYQQTPGQGLQFLFEYFSETQRNKGNFPGRFSGRQFSNSRSEMNVSTLELGDSALYLCASSQDRPNTEAFFGQGTRLTVV.

The sample holds many counts of this clonotype. The gene calls are TRBV5-1 and TRBJ2-5; possibly TRBD1 for D (6 bases). Germline CDR1 and CDR2: SGHRS and YFSETQ. Trimming removed 6 bases at V and 5 bases at J, with 8 bases between. This CDR3 spans 11 amino acids. CDR3 sequence: CASKGEETQYF. CDR3 nucleotides: TGCGCCAGCAAGGGGGAGGAGACCCAGTACTTC.

This clonotype was seen a few times. The rearrangement joins TRBV29-1 to TRBJ1-1, with TRBD1 identical over 8 bases. The V and J ends lost 0 bases and 5 bases, in that order; junction bases with no gene match: 11. This CDR3 is 16 amino acids long. The germline CDR1 and CDR2 sequences are SQVTM and ANQGSEA. The CDR3 sequence is CSVEDGQGVSRTEAFF. In nucleotides, the CDR3 is TGCAGCGTTGAAGACGGACAGGGCGTCTCAAGGACTGAAGCTTTCTTT.

This chain uses TRBV30 with TRBJ2-6, with no clear D. Trimming pared 3 bases from V and 4 bases from J, leaving 7 bases between. Germline V lookup: CDR1 GTSNPN, CDR2 SVGIG (reference sequence). The CDR3 spans 13 residues. As DNA, the CDR3 is TGTGCCTGGAGGAGCTCCGGGGCCAACGTCCTGACTTTC. It is translated as CAWRSSGANVLTF.

V gene TRBV11-2 combines with J gene TRBJ2-5; unclear D gene. The CDR3 spans 13 residues. The germline V gene encodes CDR1 SGHAT and CDR2 FQNNGV. Trimming took 2 bases from V and 5 from J, leaving 9 bases between them. CDR3 DNA: TGTGCCAGCAGCTTACAGGTCCGGGAGACCCAGTACTTC. It yields the protein CASSLQVRETQYF.

This clonotype was counted many times. V is TRBV6-2 or TRBV6-3 and J is TRBJ1-5; no clear D gene. This CDR3 is built from 16 residues. CDR1 and CDR2 from the germline V gene are MNHEY and SVGEGT. V was trimmed by 2 bases and J by 3 bases, leaving 14 bases between them. For the CDR3, the DNA is TGTGCCAGCAGTTACCGAGTACAGCCTCCCAATCAGCCCCAGCATTTT. Its protein product is CASSYRVQPPNQPQHF.

Ten or more counts support this clonotype. V is TRBV7-9 and J is TRBJ2-1, with 9 positions matching TRBD2. The J segment lost 1 base and the V segment lost 5 bases, leaving 6 bases of the junction unmatched. Germline loops: CDR1 SEHNR, CDR2 FQNEAQ (reference sequence). The CDR3 covers 16 residues. The CDR3 reads CASSRLAGRSYNEQFF. In DNA, the CDR3 is TGTGCCAGCAGCCGCCTAGCGGGAAGGTCCTACAATGAGCAGTTCTTC. Filled out from reference TRBV7-9 and TRBJ2-1, the complete variable domain reads DTGVSQNPRHKITKRGQNVTFRCDPISEHNRLYWYRQTLGQGPEFLTYFQNEAQLEKSRLLSDRFSAERPKGSFSTLEIQRTEQGDSAMYLCASSRLAGRSYNEQFFGPGTRLTVL.

By share of the sample, this clonotype is medium-sized (0.01 to 0.1%). The rearrangement links TRBV9 to TRBJ2-3; 8 nucleotides line up with TRBD2. Germline V gene data show CDR1 as SGDLS and CDR2 as YYNGEE. The CDR3 has 15 residues. The V gene end was trimmed by 4 bases and the J gene end by 4 bases; junction bases not matched to a gene: 8. CDR3: CASSPGNGRADTQYF. CDR3 nucleotide sequence: TGTGCCAGCAGCCCCGGTAACGGGAGGGCAGATACGCAGTATTTT.

This clonotype has a count of ten or more. V gene TRBV5-1 combines with J gene TRBJ2-1, with TRBD2 matching over 15 bases. The trim removed 4 bases at V and 10 bases at J, leaving 15 bases unmatched. Germline loops: CDR1 SGHRS, CDR2 YFSETQ. The CDR3 totals 18 residues. The CDR3 here is CASSPGLAGGNSLREQFF. CDR3 nucleotides: TGCGCCAGCAGCCCAGGACTAGCGGGAGGGAATTCCCTTCGGGAGCAGTTCTTC.

This clonotype was seen repeatedly, ten times or more. The chain uses TRBV5-4 and TRBJ2-3, with 8 nucleotides matching TRBD1. Unmatched junction bases numbered 6, after V lost 3 bases and J lost 3 bases. Looked up from germline, CDR1 is SGHNT and CDR2 is YYREEE (reference sequence). This CDR3 comprises 15 residues. Here the CDR3 DNA reads TGTGCCAGCAGCTCCCAGGGGGCAATTACAGATACGCAGTATTTT. This sequence encodes CASSSQGAITDTQYF.